This T cell receptor (beta chain) was recovered during a study of identical twins. This clonotype was detected many times. Its matching antigen is unknown. In germline, CDR1 is SGHRS, CDR2 YFSETQ. CDR3 size: 15 residues. Trimming shortened V by 0 bases and J by 6 bases, and 14 bases separated the two germline ends. With template switching, a universal primer site was added, and the cDNA carried unique molecular identifiers. A single record per CDR3 protein comes from TCRdb applying MiXCR to the 5' RACE reads. Of approximately 680,000 distinct CDR3 sequences listed, just over 7% are singletons. The study's findings and limits: Carriage of fewer insertions was seen in abundant cord blood beta clonotypes, whereas memory repertoires showed none.

These data were likewise used in another study, on yellow fever vaccine responses in identical twins.

Sequenced sample: PBMCs. The TCR was taken from a woman aged 18-30 years in good health. The rearrangement joins TRBV5-1 to TRBJ2-3; maybe TRBD1 (7 bases). DNA for the CDR3: TGCGCCAGCAGCTTGGAGCAGGGGGGACTGGATACGCAGTATTTT. This codes for CASSLEQGGLDTQYF.